This T cell receptor (beta chain) emerged from a study of blood T cell repertoires in COVID-19. Background on the study: Sources were T cells, B-cell-depleted T cells, or PBMCs; the material itself was cDNA or gDNA.

In the authors' methods: Quantification of nucleated cells was approximated via reference gene primer amplification. The table came from immunoSEQ multiplex PCR; TCRdb's copy has only in-frame clones and leaves some out. Clone size and the V and J calls come from that table; the DNA yielded D and trimming. The sample consists of more than 300,000 clones, roughly 89% of them appearing once. The germline gives CDR1 LGHDT, CDR2 YNNKEL (reference sequence). V was cut by 5 bases and J by 2 bases, with 12 bases left in between. This CDR3 has 14 residues. This TCR derives from a woman between 18 and 30 years old who had recovered from COVID-19. Sequencing was carried out using peripheral blood. The chain links TRBV3-1 (or the pseudogene TRBV3-2) to TRBJ1-1; D is undetermined. The DNA for the CDR3 is TGTGCCAGCAGCAAACCACGGGTTAACACTGAAGCTTTCTTT. It specifies CASSKPRVNTEAFF.